The 29 T cell receptor beta chains reported below all come from one sample, sequenced in a study of blood T cell repertoires in COVID-19. Assay used: immunoSEQ multiplex PCR; TCRdb lists only in-frame clones, some missing. Here the sample spans around 150,000 clones, roughly 89% being singletons. The sample was peripheral blood. The receptors were gathered from a woman in her 70s with COVID-19, enrolled during active disease.

This clone was found a few times. V gene TRBV21-1 combines with J gene TRBJ2-7; the table's D call of TRBD1 was not tested on the DNA. TRBV21-1 is a documented pseudogene. The CDR3 has 15 residues. The CDR3 sequence: CASTNRWDRVYEQYF. The CDR3 DNA sequence: TGTGCCAGCACCAATAGGTGGGACAGGGTTTACGAGCAGTACTTC.

This clone was counted a few times. The chain has TRBV6-5 and TRBJ1-2, with D perhaps TRBD1 (5 bases). CDR1 MNHEY and CDR2 SVGAGI come from the germline V gene. V was trimmed by 0 bases and J by 6 bases, leaving 11 bases between them. This CDR3 is 14 amino acids long. CDR3 DNA: TGTGCCAGCAGTTACTCGGACAATCGGAATGGCTACACCTTC. It translates to CASSYSDNRNGYTF.

This clone was observed once. The V and J genes are TRBV6-5 and TRBJ1-2; TRBD1 might be the D (5 bases). This CDR3 contains 11 residues. Looked up from germline, CDR1 is MNHEY and CDR2 is SVGAGI. V was cut by 5 bases and J by 8 bases, with 9 bases left in between. The CDR3 DNA is TGTGCCAGCAGTCAGGGATACGGCTACACCTTC. Translation gives CASSQGYGYTF.

The rearrangement joins TRBV18 to TRBJ1-6, with D maybe TRBD1 (6 bases). CDR3 size: 16 residues. The V gene's germline CDR1 is KGHSH and CDR2 LQKENI. V gave up 4 bases and J gave up 1 base, with 11 bases separating them. CDR3 sequence reads: CASSLDQGSYNSPLHF. In DNA, the CDR3 is TGTGCCAGCTCACTCGACCAGGGGTCCTATAATTCACCCCTCCACTTT.

V is TRBV28 and J is TRBJ1-2; TRBD1 aligns across 8 bases. V trimming: 5 bases; J trimming: 1 base; junction bases outside the gene matches: 15. CDR3 length: 18 residues. Germline V lookup: CDR1 MDHEN, CDR2 SYDVKM. In DNA form, the CDR3 reads TGTGCCAGCAGTGACGACCTCAGGACAGGGACCCATAACTATGGCTACACCTTC. It is translated as CASSDDLRTGTHNYGYTF.

The chain combines TRBV29-1 with TRBJ2-7; D possibly corresponds to TRBD1 (5 bases). Germline assignment: CDR1 SQVTM and CDR2 ANQGSEA. CDR3 length: 15 amino acids. V lost 7 bases and J 5 bases, leaving 24 bases between the germline ends. The CDR3: CSASTGYEAVDEQYF. The CDR3 DNA is TGCAGCGCTTCAACAGGCTATGAGGCTGTCGACGAGCAGTACTTC.

V is TRBV15 and J is TRBJ1-1, with TRBD1 as a possible D gene (5 bases). Germline values: CDR1 LNHNV, CDR2 YYDKDF (reference sequence). Trimming took 0 bases from V and 6 from J, leaving 8 bases between them. The CDR3 spans 13 residues. In DNA form, the CDR3 reads TGTGCCACCAGCAGAGATCGACAGCCTGAAGCTTTCTTT. It is translated as CATSRDRQPEAFF.

The rearrangement links TRBV27 to TRBJ1-2, with TRBD1 as a possible D gene (6 bases). This CDR3 has 14 amino acids. Trimming pared 0 bases from V and 8 bases from J, leaving 13 bases between. Germline CDR1 is MNHEY and CDR2 is SMNVEV (reference sequence). The CDR3 loop reads CASSLSYRDDGYTF. CDR3 nucleotide sequence: TGTGCCAGCAGTTTATCGTACAGGGATGACGGCTACACCTTC.

The chain carries TRBV6-5 and TRBJ2-7, with 8 bases fitting TRBD2. Trimming cost V 6 bases and J 6 bases; bases outside gene matches: 13. Germline V gene sequence: CDR1 MNHEY, CDR2 SVGAGI. This CDR3 has 15 amino acids. CDR3 loop: CASSRSGGKSLEQYF. CDR3 sequence (DNA): TGTGCCAGCAGCCGAAGCGGGGGTAAGAGCCTCGAGCAGTACTTC.

The chain joins TRBV6-5 to TRBJ1-1; 7 bases map to TRBD1. This CDR3 has 15 residues. V lost 6 bases and J lost 2; bases outside the gene matches: 9. The germline CDR1 and CDR2 sequences are MNHEY and SVGAGI. CDR3 nucleotides: TGTGCCAGCAGCCCCCCAGGGGGGTCAAACACTGAAGCTTTCTTT. Translation: CASSPPGGSNTEAFF.

The chain couples TRBV7-8 to TRBJ1-4; 9 nucleotides match TRBD1. The CDR3 runs 16 residues. The V gene's germline CDR1 is SGHVS and CDR2 FQNEAQ. The ends lost 1 base at V and 6 bases at J; junction bases unmatched: 6. The CDR3: CASSLVGQGKDEKLFF. The CDR3 nucleotides read TGTGCCAGCAGCTTAGTGGGACAGGGCAAGGATGAAAAACTGTTTTTT.

Concerning this clone: One end of the junction is discordant with germline, which a read error may explain. The chain employs TRBV7-7 and TRBJ2-7; D is unresolved. This CDR3 has 13 amino acids. Per germline, CDR1 SSHAT and CDR2 FNYEAQ (reference sequence). CDR3 residues: CASSHGTSYEQYF. Written as DNA, the CDR3 is TGTGCTAGCAGCCATGGCACATCCTACGAGCAGTACTTC.

This sequence joins TRBV20-1 and TRBJ1-5; D unclear. Germline V CDR1 and CDR2: DFQATT, SNEGSKA (reference sequence). V was cut by 3 bases and J by 0 bases, with 12 bases left in between. CDR3 length equals 15 residues. CDR3 in amino acids: CSASGGGVSNQPQHF. The DNA of the CDR3 is TGCAGTGCTAGTGGTGGAGGAGTTAGCAATCAGCCCCAGCATTTT.

This clone was detected only once. In DNA, the CDR3 is TGTGCCAGCTCACAGGACGTGGGGACATCGGCTGGAAACACCATATATTTT. This gives the protein CASSQDVGTSAGNTIYF. This rearrangement joins TRBV18 to TRBJ1-3, with D maybe TRBD1 (6 bases). V shed 4 bases and J shed 2 bases, with 18 bases lying between them. This CDR3 region has 17 residues. The germline V gene has CDR1 KGHSH and CDR2 LQKENI.

This clone was seen only a few times. The CDR3 nucleotides are TGTGCCAGCAGTCCCGGGACAGGGCGGGGTGGCTACACCTTC. It encodes CASSPGTGRGGYTF. V is TRBV6-4 and J is TRBJ1-2; 9 bases agree with TRBD1. Germline CDR1 reads MRHNA; CDR2 reads SNTAGT. The CDR3 consists of 14 residues. V was clipped by 5 bases and J by 7 bases; unmatched bases: 8.

The chain has TRBV5-6 and TRBJ2-3, with D uncertain. The CDR3 totals 14 residues. Trimming removed 6 bases at V and 4 bases at J, with 15 bases between. Germline loops: CDR1 SGHDT, CDR2 YYEEEE. CDR3 residues: CASTYPRSADTQYF. The CDR3 DNA is TGTGCCAGCACCTACCCCCGATCCGCAGATACGCAGTATTTT.

The chain carries TRBV6-2 or TRBV6-3 and TRBJ2-7; 8 positions agree with TRBD1. Trimming cost V 4 bases and J 5 bases; bases outside gene matches: 10. The CDR3 spans 15 residues. The germline CDR1 and CDR2 sequences are MNHEY and SVGEGT. The CDR3, as DNA: TGTGCCAGCAGTTTCGAAGGACAGGGTTTCCACGAGCAGTACTTC. Amino acid sequence: CASSFEGQGFHEQYF.

The J gene is TRBJ2-1, the V gene TRBV14, with a weak D call TRBD2 (6 bases). The CDR3 runs 15 residues. Trimming took off 5 bases at V and 7 bases at J, with 18 bases between the two ends. The germline CDR1 and CDR2 sequences are SGHDN and FVKESK. CDR3: CASSERRGLGNEQFF. CDR3 sequence (DNA): TGTGCCAGCAGCGAAAGGCGGGGTTTAGGAAATGAGCAGTTCTTC.

This clone was detected once. This chain joins TRBV15 and TRBJ1-2, with TRBD1 as a possible D gene (5 bases). Trimming took off 3 bases at V and 3 bases at J, with 11 bases between the two ends. Germline assignment: CDR1 LNHNV and CDR2 YYDKDF (reference sequence). CDR3 length: 14 amino acids. The CDR3 sequence: CATSRTAFYYGYTF. In nucleotides, the CDR3 is TGTGCCACCAGCAGGACAGCTTTTTACTATGGCTACACCTTC.

The chain recombines TRBV3-1 (or the pseudogene TRBV3-2) with TRBJ2-6, with D perhaps matching TRBD2 (6 bases). With 3 bases removed from V and 4 bases from J, the gap between germline ends came to 16 bases. The CDR3 has 17 residues. Germline values: CDR1 LGHDT, CDR2 YNNKEL (reference sequence). CDR3 nucleotides: TGTGCCAGCAGCCACTACCGAGGAGGGGCCGGGGCCAACGTCCTGACTTTC. Protein: CASSHYRGGAGANVLTF.

This sequence joins TRBV19 and TRBJ2-7; 12 bases fit TRBD2. Losses at the gene ends were 0 bases for V and 0 bases for J; bases not matched to a gene: 9. This CDR3 region has 19 residues. Germline values: CDR1 LNHDA, CDR2 SQIVND (reference sequence). CDR3 amino acids: CASSIDPRRLAGVSYEQYF. The CDR3 nucleotides read TGTGCCAGTAGTATAGACCCCCGAAGACTAGCGGGGGTCTCCTACGAGCAGTACTTC.

This clone occurred once. This chain links TRBV2 with TRBJ1-2; 9 bases match TRBD1. CDR3 length: 14 amino acids. The V gene end was trimmed by 7 bases and the J gene end by 6 bases; junction bases not matched to a gene: 9. Germline V lookup: CDR1 SNHLY, CDR2 FYNNEI. CDR3 coding DNA: TGTGCCAGCAAACGGACAGGGGCGTATCATGGCTACACCTTC. This sequence encodes CASKRTGAYHGYTF.

This clone appeared once. CDR3: CASSLSATGVGLGEAFF. CDR3 nucleotide sequence: TGCGCCAGCAGCCTGTCGGCGACAGGGGTTGGTCTGGGTGAAGCTTTCTTT. This chain uses TRBV4-1 with TRBJ1-1, with 8 bases aligning to TRBD1. The CDR3 is made up of 17 amino acids. J lost 7 bases, V lost 4 bases, and 17 bases had no gene match. The germline V gene encodes CDR1 MGHRA and CDR2 YSYEKL.

The chain uses TRBV7-2 and TRBJ1-2, with D tentatively TRBD1 (5 bases). Trimming took 2 bases from V and 4 from J, leaving 14 bases between them. The CDR3 runs 15 residues. Germline V gives CDR1 SGHTA, CDR2 FQGNSA. The CDR3 sequence: CASSLSYTGAYGYTF. The CDR3 DNA reads as TGTGCCAGCAGCTTATCTTACACAGGTGCCTATGGCTACACCTTC.

This clone was detected once. The rearrangement uses TRBV5-4 and TRBJ2-3; 8 bases are shared with TRBD1. Per germline, CDR1 SGHNT and CDR2 YYREEE (reference sequence). This CDR3 comprises 14 residues. The ends lost 4 bases at V and 1 base at J; junction bases unmatched: 2. DNA for the CDR3: TGTGCCAGCAGCCAGGACAGGGGCACAGATACGCAGTATTTT. It is translated as CASSQDRGTDTQYF.

The V call is TRBV9, the J call TRBJ2-1; D perhaps matches TRBD2 (5 bases). Germline assignment: CDR1 SGDLS and CDR2 YYNGEE. This CDR3 is 14 amino acids long. Trimming removed 7 bases from V and 0 bases from J, with 11 bases in between. DNA for the CDR3: TGTGCCAGCTCCCGGACTCCCTCCTACAATGAGCAGTTCTTC. This encodes CASSRTPSYNEQFF. The full variable domain, completed using reference TRBV9 and TRBJ2-1, is DSGVTQTPKHLITATGQRVTLRCSPRSGDLSVYWYQQSLDQGLQFLIQYYNGEERAKGNILERFSAQQFPDLHSELNLSSLELGDSALYFCASSRTPSYNEQFFGPGTRLTVL.

The genes are TRBV7-9 and TRBJ1-1; 8 bases fit TRBD1. CDR1 is SEHNR and CDR2 is FQNEAQ in the germline V gene (reference sequence). There are 15 residues in the CDR3. V shed 4 bases and J 1 base; nucleotides not matched to a gene: 5. The CDR3 nucleotides read TGTGCCAGCAGCTCGCGGACAGGGACGAACACTGAAGCTTTCTTT. Translation gives CASSSRTGTNTEAFF.

CDR3 protein: CASSFGRASGNTIYF. As DNA, the CDR3 is TGCGCCAGCAGCTTCGGGAGGGCCTCTGGAAACACCATATATTTT. The chain combines TRBV5-1 with TRBJ1-3, with D unclear. V lost 2 bases and J 0 bases, leaving 9 bases between the germline ends. The germline V gene encodes CDR1 SGHRS and CDR2 YFSETQ. This CDR3 is built from 15 residues.

This chain links TRBV10-3 with TRBJ1-5; 7 nucleotides line up with TRBD1. CDR3 size: 15 residues. V was clipped by 3 bases and J by 5 bases; unmatched bases: 7. Germline values: CDR1 ENHRY, CDR2 SYGVKD. The CDR3 region is CAISERDSEYQPQHF. Here the CDR3 DNA reads TGTGCCATCAGTGAAAGGGACAGCGAATATCAGCCCCAGCATTTT.